The T cell receptor (beta chain) described here comes from a study of tumor-infiltrating lymphocytes in primary liver carcinoma (dated by TCRdb to between 2016 and 2019). General notes on the study: Of the five patients (three men and two women, aged 30 to 69 years), four had hepatocellular carcinoma and one had combined HCC and intrahepatic cholangiocarcinoma. The tumors of the five patients were staged as T1-T3 N0M0, with maximum diameters ranging from about 4 to 11 cm. Samples yielded roughly 3.5 to 8 million productive TCRbeta reads; read depth did not differ significantly between tissue types. The study combined TCRbeta repertoire sequencing, expression microarrays and whole-exome sequencing across five regions of each liver tumor, with adjacent normal tissue and blood. A total of 35 specimens from 5 patients went through TCRbeta repertoire sequencing, namely 25 tumor regions, 5 adjacent noncancerous liver tissues and 5 peripheral blood samples. Reproducibility between technical replicate repertoires was high, with correlation coefficients above 0.98 and mean shared-clone rates about 0.9. Results the study describes overall, beyond this receptor: Pairs of tumor regions showed greater repertoire overlap (mean about 36%) than tumor-adjacent pairs (approximately 17%) or tumor-blood pairs (around 15%), which is consistent with antigen-driven expansion. Only the TCR beta chain was sequenced, so true repertoire diversity is likely underestimated because unpaired alpha chains were not captured. The top 250 clones made up a significantly larger repertoire fraction in tumors than in blood (p = 0.039). The study included only a handful of patients, and the authors note findings should be validated in a larger study. Because the samples were bulk and unsorted, CD4+ and CD8+ T cell repertoires could not be compared.

Without any cell sorting, total RNA and DNA were co-extracted from approximately 22-30 mg of bulk tissue using the AllPrep DNA/RNA mini kit. Between November 2015 and March 2016, roughly five patients in China with histopathologically diagnosed primary liver carcinoma had their tumors surgically resected. Patients had chronic HBV infection and were treatment-naive at sampling. Pieces of fresh tumor and adjacent tissue were cut in half, with one half kept in RNAlater at -80 degrees C and the other half sent for histology. The germline V gene provides CDR1 MGHRA and CDR2 YSYEKL. The CDR3 spans 15 residues, from the cysteine through the phenylalanine. The CDR3 DNA has 45 bases and is translated from base 1. Starting from around 500 ng total RNA, TCRbeta-specific cDNA was produced by reverse transcription with a constant-region primer and ProtoScript II reverse transcriptase. Three nested multiplex PCR rounds, following a slightly modified ARM-PCR procedure, were used to build the TCRbeta libraries. Each of the first two PCR rounds ran for approximately 10 cycles and used multiplex TRBV1-TRBV30 forward primers together with a Cbeta reverse primer. Sample barcodes and Illumina adapters were added in a final 25-cycle PCR using Deep VentR polymerase. Before sequencing, amplicons of 200-500 bp were purified from gel using a QIAquick gel extraction kit. TCRbeta amplicons were sequenced on an Illumina HiSeq 2500 with 250-bp paired-end reads. For the original study's pipeline: Trimmomatic v0.33 was used to quality-trim the reads, and FLASH v1.2.11 was used to merge paired reads so that full CDR3 sequences could be recovered. V, D and J germline segments were assigned to the rearranged TCRbeta sequences using MiGEC v1.2.1b. Clonotype statistics, along with Shannon-Wiener diversity indices, were calculated using VDJtools v1.0.0. Except for diversity analysis, only each sample's 250 most abundant clonotypes were used in subsequent analyses to reduce sampling bias. TCRdb applied fastp at Q25 and MiXCR to the public reads, then kept only in-frame beta chains. Each record represents a unique CDR3 protein, reported with the most common genes and DNA among its rows. The V and J calls were determined by TCRdb, not by the authors. The sample includes fewer than 85,000 distinct CDR3 sequences, with roughly 71% observed a single time. 26% of the sample comes from the top ten.

About this clonotype: The antigen this receptor binds is unknown. One end of the junction does not line up with germline, which may come from a read error.

Recombination linked TRBV4-1 to TRBJ2-1; the D gene identity is not certain. Sequencing used tumor-adjacent normal liver tissue. This sequence was found in a man aged 35 to 55 with primary liver carcinoma and hepatitis B virus infection. The sequenced DNA: TGCGCCAGCAGCCCACTCGGTAACGACAACAATGAGCAGTCCTTC. This gives the protein CASSPLGNDNNEQSF.